The 25 T cell receptor beta chains below were found in one sample sequenced in a study of sequential checkpoint blockade in melanoma. Assay used: immunoSEQ multiplex PCR; TCRdb lists only in-frame clones, some missing. The sample lists around 2,000 clones; around 24% were seen once. Treatment noted: randomized to nivolumab then ipilimumab (arm A) or the reverse (arm B). Sequenced material: tumor tissue (inferred from file names), taken from a patient given nivolumab and ipilimumab in sequence. The receptors derive from a human donor with melanoma.

This rearrangement joins TRBV30 to TRBJ1-2; 10 nucleotides agree with TRBD1. V lost 1 base to trimming and J lost 2 bases; unmatched junction nucleotides: 4. The CDR3 runs to 15 residues. The germline CDR1 and CDR2 sequences are GTSNPN and SVGIG (reference sequence). The CDR3 region is CAWSGQGAANYGYTF. The CDR3 DNA reads TGTGCCTGGAGTGGACAGGGGGCTGCGAACTATGGCTACACCTTC.

The chain combines TRBV18 with TRBJ2-1; D remains ambiguous. CDR3 length: 12 residues. Trimming took 1 base from V and 9 from J, leaving 7 bases between them. Germline-derived CDR1 and CDR2 are KGHSH and LQKENI. CDR3 protein: CASSPRLTEQFF. The CDR3 DNA is TGTGCCAGCTCACCACGACTCACTGAGCAGTTCTTC.

V gene TRBV25-1 combines with J gene TRBJ2-2, with D perhaps given as TRBD1 or TRBD2 (5 bases each). This CDR3 is built from 15 residues. CDR1 and CDR2 from the germline V gene are MGHDK and SYGVNS. V lost 1 base and J 3 bases, leaving 9 bases between the germline ends. Here the CDR3 reads CASSELGTDTGELFF. The CDR3 bases are TGTGCCAGCAGTGAATTAGGGACGGACACCGGGGAGCTGTTTTTT.

This chain uses TRBV28 with TRBJ1-3; 7 nucleotides match TRBD1. The V gene's germline CDR1 is MDHEN and CDR2 SYDVKM. The CDR3 extends over 14 amino acids. Trimming removed 7 bases from V and 4 bases from J; junction bases left unmatched: 7. The CDR3 region has the DNA TGTGCCAGCAAGACAGGGCTGCCCGGAAACACCATATATTTT. It yields the protein CASKTGLPGNTIYF. The full variable domain, with the rest looked up from reference TRBV28 and TRBJ1-3, is DVKVTQSSRYLVKRTGEKVFLECVQDMDHENMFWYRQDPGLGLRLIYFSYDVKMKEKGDIPEGYSVSREKKERFSLILESASTNQTSMYLCASKTGLPGNTIYFGEGSWLTVV.

This clone occurred a few times. This sequence joins TRBV6-8 and TRBJ2-3, with 8 bases matching TRBD2. Per the germline V gene, CDR1 is MNHGY and CDR2 is SAAAGT. Germline trimming cut 6 bases from V and 4 bases from J; bases unmatched to any gene: 3. The CDR3 length is 13 residues. Here the CDR3 DNA reads TGTGCCAGCAGCATGGGACTAGCAGATACGCAGTATTTT. Amino acids: CASSMGLADTQYF.

This clone occurred a few times. The J gene is TRBJ2-1, the V gene TRBV30; 11 bases are a match to TRBD1. This CDR3 comprises 14 residues. With V trimmed by 2 bases and J by 7 bases, 4 bases remained unmatched. Looked up from germline, CDR1 is GTSNPN and CDR2 is SVGIG (reference sequence). DNA for the CDR3: TGTGCCTGGAGTTGGACAGGGGGCGGGAATGAGCAGTTCTTC. This gives the protein CAWSWTGGGNEQFF.

This clone was detected once. The chain carries TRBV28 and TRBJ2-7; the match to TRBD2 covers 7 bases. Germline trimming cut 10 bases from V and 0 bases from J; bases unmatched to any gene: 12. The CDR3 runs to 15 residues. CDR1 and CDR2 from the germline V gene are MDHEN and SYDVKM. The CDR3 here is CATRGRGAHSYEQYF. In DNA, the CDR3 is TGTGCCACCCGGGGGAGGGGCGCCCACTCCTACGAGCAGTACTTC.

A few counts support this clone. The V gene is TRBV28, the J gene TRBJ2-1, with D unclear. The V and J ends lost 3 bases and 1 base respectively, with 13 bases between them. Germline CDR1 MDHEN, CDR2 SYDVKM. The CDR3 length is 16 residues. The CDR3 loop is CASSFSTVSSYNEQFF. The CDR3 DNA sequence: TGTGCCAGCAGTTTCTCGACCGTCTCTTCCTACAATGAGCAGTTCTTC.

The chain is built from TRBV5-1 and TRBJ2-2; tentatively, D is TRBD1 or TRBD2 (5 bases each). The CDR3 runs to 16 residues. V was shortened by 5 bases and J by 4 bases, with 18 bases between the two germline ends. CDR1 and CDR2 from the germline V gene are SGHRS and YFSETQ. Here the CDR3 DNA reads TGCGCCAGCAGACGCGACATCGGGGCGGGCACCGGGGAGCTGTTTTTT. Residues: CASRRDIGAGTGELFF.

This clone was seen a few times. In DNA form, the CDR3 reads TGTGCCACCAGCAGAGATTCTAGCGGGAACAATGAGCAGTTCTTC. It codes for CATSRDSSGNNEQFF. This chain uses TRBV15 with TRBJ2-1, with 9 nucleotides matching TRBD2. J gave up 5 bases and V 0 bases, and 2 bases lay outside the gene matches. The CDR3 is made up of 15 amino acids. CDR1 is LNHNV and CDR2 is YYDKDF in the germline V gene (reference sequence).

V and J are TRBV19 and TRBJ1-1; D remains unclear. V was clipped by 5 bases and J by 5 bases, with 27 bases between them. Per germline, CDR1 LNHDA and CDR2 SQIVND (reference sequence). The CDR3 is made up of 18 amino acids. The CDR3 sequence is CASSWISHGIGRGTEAFF. DNA for the CDR3: TGTGCCAGTAGTTGGATCAGTCATGGAATCGGGCGTGGGACTGAAGCTTTCTTT. Full variable domain (missing parts from reference TRBV19 and TRBJ1-1): DGGITQSPKYLFRKEGQNVTLSCEQNLNHDAMYWYRQDPGQGLRLIYYSQIVNDFQKGDIAEGYSVSREKKESFPLTVTSAQKNPTAFYLCASSWISHGIGRGTEAFFGQGTRLTVV.

This clone was counted a few times. J is TRBJ2-2 and V is TRBV6-8; D call uncertain. The CDR3 spans 16 residues. Per the germline V gene, CDR1 is MNHGY and CDR2 is SAAAGT. V lost 0 bases and J 0 bases, leaving 8 bases between the germline ends. CDR3 sequence: CASSYSLSTNTGELFF. In nucleotides, the CDR3 is TGTGCCAGCAGTTACTCTTTGTCCACGAACACCGGGGAGCTGTTTTTT.

This clone is medium-sized within its sample. The chain links TRBV7-1 to TRBJ2-3; 9 nucleotides line up with TRBD2. TRBV7-1 is assigned to the ORF class and has an uncertain function. J was trimmed by 2 bases and V by 5 bases; bases with no gene match: 14. CDR3 length equals 18 residues. The CDR3 DNA sequence: TGTGCCAGCAGCCCCAGTGGTTCAGCGGGGGGTTCCACAGATACGCAGTATTTT. It codes for CASSPSGSAGGSTDTQYF.

This clone was counted a few times. The chain has TRBV19 and TRBJ1-1, with no clear D. The CDR3 is 16 residues long. Trimming shortened V by 5 bases and J by 0 bases, and 16 bases separated the two germline ends. Germline CDR1 reads LNHDA; CDR2 reads SQIVND (reference sequence). CDR3 residues: CASSSPRFDLNTEAFF. As DNA, the CDR3 is TGTGCCAGTAGTTCCCCACGTTTCGACTTGAACACTGAAGCTTTCTTT.

This chain joins TRBV9 and TRBJ2-3; TRBD2 matches at 8 bases. The germline V gene encodes CDR1 SGDLS and CDR2 YYNGEE. Trimming took 6 bases from V and 5 from J; bases not matched to a gene: 8. This CDR3 contains 14 residues. As DNA, the CDR3 is TGTGCCAGCATACGGGAGGGCCTGGGAGATACGCAGTATTTT. Amino acids: CASIREGLGDTQYF. The whole variable domain, filled in from reference TRBV9 and TRBJ2-3, reads DSGVTQTPKHLITATGQRVTLRCSPRSGDLSVYWYQQSLDQGLQFLIQYYNGEERAKGNILERFSAQQFPDLHSELNLSSLELGDSALYFCASIREGLGDTQYFGPGTRLTVL.

The V and J genes are TRBV19 and TRBJ2-1; 8 nucleotides agree with TRBD1. Germline lookup yields CDR1 LNHDA and CDR2 SQIVND (reference sequence). Trimming at V came to 5 bases and at J to 4 bases, leaving 10 bases not matched to a gene. The CDR3 consists of 16 residues. CDR3: CASSWVGDRPYNEQFF. The CDR3 bases are TGTGCCAGTAGTTGGGTAGGGGACAGGCCATACAATGAGCAGTTCTTC.

This clone was seen more than once but under ten times. The chain links TRBV11-3 to TRBJ1-1; perhaps TRBD1 as D (5 bases). The CDR3 totals 14 residues. The V gene lost 5 bases and the J gene lost 1 base, with 11 bases spanning the gap. Germline V gives CDR1 SGHNT, CDR2 YENEEA. The chain's CDR3 is CASSEGRRNTEAFF. The CDR3 DNA reads TGTGCCAGCAGCGAGGGACGGAGGAACACTGAAGCTTTCTTT. The entire variable domain, with the rest obtained from reference TRBV11-3 and TRBJ1-1, is as follows: EAGVVQSPRYKIIEKKQPVAFWCNPISGHNTLYWYLQNLGQGPELLIRYENEEAVDDSQLPKDRFSAERLKGVDSTLKIQPAELGDSAVYLCASSEGRRNTEAFFGQGTRLTVV.

This chain joins TRBV18 and TRBJ1-1; D remains unclear. Trimming shortened V by 1 base and J by 1 base, and 7 bases separated the two germline ends. CDR1 KGHSH and CDR2 LQKENI come from the germline V gene. This CDR3 is 14 amino acids long. Written as DNA, the CDR3 is TGTGCCAGCTCACCACGATCCGCGAACACTGAAGCTTTCTTT. Encoded protein: CASSPRSANTEAFF.

This clone was seen more than once but under ten times. The chain joins TRBV19 to TRBJ2-1, with D perhaps TRBD1 (5 bases). V was shortened by 3 bases and J by 0 bases, with 9 bases between the two germline ends. Germline CDR1 reads LNHDA; CDR2 reads SQIVND (reference sequence). The CDR3 runs to 15 residues. The CDR3 bases are TGTGCCAGTAGTATTTCAGGGTACTCCTACAATGAGCAGTTCTTC. Its translation: CASSISGYSYNEQFF. Using reference TRBV19 and TRBJ2-1 for the parts outside the CDR3, the full variable domain is DGGITQSPKYLFRKEGQNVTLSCEQNLNHDAMYWYRQDPGQGLRLIYYSQIVNDFQKGDIAEGYSVSREKKESFPLTVTSAQKNPTAFYLCASSISGYSYNEQFFGPGTRLTVL.

V and J are TRBV28 and TRBJ1-3; 10 bases are a match to TRBD1. Looked up from germline, CDR1 is MDHEN and CDR2 is SYDVKM. The CDR3 is 13 residues long. V lost 5 bases to trimming and J lost 11 bases; unmatched junction nucleotides: 6. CDR3 protein: CASSRTGGMAIYF. CDR3 nucleotide sequence: TGTGCCAGCAGTAGGACAGGGGGGATGGCCATATATTTT.

This clone was detected a few times. V is TRBV2 and J is TRBJ2-2, with D possibly being TRBD2 (6 bases). Trimming took 9 bases from V and 1 from J, leaving 12 bases between them. The CDR3 covers 14 residues. Per germline, CDR1 SNHLY and CDR2 FYNNEI. The DNA for the CDR3 is TGTGCCAGTGGAGGGAGCGGGAACACCGGGGAGCTGTTTTTT. This gives the protein CASGGSGNTGELFF. The full variable domain, completed using reference TRBV2 and TRBJ2-2, is EPEVTQTPSHQVTQMGQEVILRCVPISNHLYFYWYRQILGQKVEFLVSFYNNEISEKSEIFDDQFSVERPDGSNFTLKIRSTKLEDSAMYFCASGGSGNTGELFFGEGSRLTVL.

This clone showed up just a few times. This chain joins TRBV19 and TRBJ1-5; D is unclear. Between the trimmed V and J ends, which lost 3 bases and 6 bases, there was a span of 15 bases. There are 15 residues in the CDR3. Germline V lookup: CDR1 LNHDA, CDR2 SQIVND (reference sequence). CDR3 in amino acids: CASSIIGYRSQPQHF. For the CDR3, the DNA is TGTGCCAGTAGTATTATAGGGTATCGGAGTCAGCCCCAGCATTTT.

In this sample, this clone is large. The chain couples TRBV6-8 to TRBJ1-1, with 9 bases matching TRBD1. There are 13 residues in the CDR3. In germline, CDR1 is MNHGY, CDR2 SAAAGT. The J segment lost 5 bases and the V segment lost 8 bases, leaving 6 bases of the junction unmatched. CDR3 sequence: CASVGTGYTEAFF. As DNA, the CDR3 is TGTGCCAGCGTCGGGACAGGGTATACTGAAGCTTTCTTT.

The chain employs TRBV12-5 and TRBJ1-1; D gene uncertain. The CDR3 covers 15 residues. CDR1 is LGHNT and CDR2 is FRNRAP in the germline V gene. Trimming stripped 0 bases from V and 7 bases from J, with 15 bases between. DNA of the CDR3: TGTGCTAGTGGTTTGGTAAATTCGCGGGTTGGTGAAGCTTTCTTT. Its translation: CASGLVNSRVGEAFF.

This clone was detected only a few times. The chain recombines TRBV23-1 with TRBJ1-1; D uncertain. TRBV23-1 is identified as an open reading frame with a role that is uncertain. Between the trimmed V and J ends, which lost 6 bases and 1 base, there was a span of 9 bases. CDR3 length: 13 amino acids. CDR3 bases: TGCGCCAGCAGCTTGTCTGAGAACACTGAAGCTTTCTTT. This sequence encodes CASSLSENTEAFF.